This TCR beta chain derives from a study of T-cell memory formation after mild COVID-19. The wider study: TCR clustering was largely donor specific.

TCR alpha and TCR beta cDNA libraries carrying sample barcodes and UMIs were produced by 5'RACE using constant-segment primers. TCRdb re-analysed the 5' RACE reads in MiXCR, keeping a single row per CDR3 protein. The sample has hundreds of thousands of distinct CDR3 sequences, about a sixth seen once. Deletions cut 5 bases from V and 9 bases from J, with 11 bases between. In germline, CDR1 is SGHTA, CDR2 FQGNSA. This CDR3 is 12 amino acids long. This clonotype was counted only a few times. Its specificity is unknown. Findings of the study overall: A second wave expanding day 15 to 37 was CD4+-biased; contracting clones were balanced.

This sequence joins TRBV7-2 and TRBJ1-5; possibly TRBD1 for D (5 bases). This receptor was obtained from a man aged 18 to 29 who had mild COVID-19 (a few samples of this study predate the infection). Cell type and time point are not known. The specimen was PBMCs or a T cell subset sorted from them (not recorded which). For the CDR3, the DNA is TGTGCCAGCAGCGCGCAGGGTGGGCCCCAGCATTTT. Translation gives CASSAQGGPQHF.